Listed below are T cell receptor beta chains from one sample, sequenced in a study of blood T cell repertoires in COVID-19. Here immunoSEQ multiplex PCR was the method, and the copy in TCRdb shows in-frame clones only, minus some. The sample has about 220,000 clones; 84% are singletons. Sequenced: peripheral blood. These receptors were collected from a man aged 45-60 years with active or convalescent COVID-19. CDR3s include the opening cysteine and the closing phenylalanine or tryptophan. The order of the fields is V gene, J gene, clone size, CDR3 protein. A row's size may be missing; if present it is once, few, many or a size class.

>TRBV7-9|TRBJ2-6|-
CASSKGLAGGGSGANVLTF
>TRBV5-1|TRBJ1-6|-
CASSVSNSPLHF
>TRBV12-3/TRBV12-4|TRBJ2-5|once
CASKQGGETQYF
>TRBV29-1|TRBJ1-1|-
CSVETLRAENTEAFF
>TRBV11-2|TRBJ1-6|once
CATRGGTGSSYNSPLHF
>TRBV5-6|TRBJ2-3|-
CASSLTSGRVTDTQYF
>TRBV7-9|TRBJ1-3|-
CASSRGQDSGNTIYF
>TRBV7-9|TRBJ1-6|-
CASSLGLQGAGSPLHF
>TRBV7-9|TRBJ1-3|once
CASSKQGNTIYF
>TRBV19|TRBJ2-1|-
CASSISTGLGGNEQFF
>TRBV1|TRBJ1-1|few
CTSSHPWRTGGRNTEAFF
>TRBV11-2|TRBJ2-4|-
CASSFDRENIQYF
>TRBV9|TRBJ1-2|-
CASSAFLGGSYGYTF
>TRBV6-4|TRBJ2-3|-
CASSDGTSVTDTQYF
>TRBV27|TRBJ2-2|-
CASGLAENTGELFF
>TRBV10-3|TRBJ2-5|-
CAISEARGGRTQYF
>TRBV13|TRBJ2-1|-
CASSSRRGSEQFF
>TRBV19|TRBJ2-5|once
CASSIGPGLWETQYF
>TRBV5-4|TRBJ2-5|-
CASSSTGETQYF
>TRBV20-1|TRBJ2-6|-
CSASGAGAGANVLTF
>TRBV3-1/TRBV3-2|TRBJ2-1|-
CASGEVRNEQFF
>TRBV5-1|TRBJ1-2|-
CASSLVGQGTLGYTF
>TRBV5-1|TRBJ1-4|-
CASSLAGGQGDEKLFF
>TRBV5-6|TRBJ1-1|-
CASSFVGMNTEAFF
>TRBV7-2|TRBJ1-1|few
CASSLALGRGNTEAFF
>TRBV18|TRBJ1-2|-
CASSLAGLPSYGYTF
>TRBV7-6|TRBJ1-2|-
CASSLAWSSLLGSNYGYTF
>TRBV7-6|TRBJ1-6|-
CASSLAGQGSNSPLHF
>TRBV28|TRBJ1-5|few
CASSFPSGQGNQPQHF
>TRBV12-3/TRBV12-4|TRBJ1-2|once
CASSTENYGYTF
>TRBV5-1|TRBJ2-1|-
CASSDGHLGEQFF
>TRBV28|TRBJ2-5|-
CASSVGGGQETQYF
>TRBV4-2|TRBJ2-4|-
CASSQNPSSGSLLSLAKNIQYF
>TRBV25-1|TRBJ2-4|-
CASSKADRGQNIQYF
>TRBV27|TRBJ2-1|-
CASRRGGNYNEQFF
>TRBV29-1|TRBJ2-1|few
CSVLGLAGNNEQFF
>TRBV19|TRBJ2-5|-
CASSIATSGGEETQYF
>TRBV7-8|TRBJ1-2|-
CASSLDRGRYNYGYTF
>TRBV7-9|TRBJ2-5|once
CASSLTGAQETQYF
>TRBV27|TRBJ1-5|-
CVRFTNQPQHF
>TRBV6-5|TRBJ2-3|-
CASSYARGGRTDTQYF
>TRBV27|TRBJ1-5|-
CASSLYPSDWTGNQPQHF
>TRBV6-5|TRBJ2-1|-
CASSYAAGSLYNEQFF
>TRBV10-3|TRBJ2-4|-
CAISVDRTKNIQYF
>TRBV5-1|TRBJ1-2|-
CASNLAGGRDGYTF
>TRBV4-1|TRBJ2-1|-
CASSLVPGASYNEQFF
>TRBV10-3|TRBJ2-1|-
CAISENTGSYNEQFF
>TRBV18|TRBJ1-3|-
CASSQRTASSGNTIYF
>TRBV7-9|TRBJ2-5|once
CASSSGTSGSKQETQYF
>TRBV28|TRBJ2-1|once
CASSRPQALVSHEQFF
>TRBV27|TRBJ2-2|few
CASSGGDRGRTGELFF
>TRBV10-3|TRBJ2-3|-
CAISPTSPFTDTQYF
>TRBV10-3|TRBJ1-5|-
CATTGGDQPQHF